These T cell receptor beta chains were read from a single sample in a study of T-cell memory formation after mild COVID-19. TCRdb recomputed calls from the 5' RACE reads with MiXCR, one row per CDR3 protein. The top ten hold under 25% of the sample, which has a few hundred thousand distinct CDR3 sequences, roughly 15% seen once. Source material: PBMCs or a T cell subset sorted from them (not recorded which). These receptors were obtained from a man aged 18 to 30 who had mild COVID-19 (a few samples of this study predate the infection). Cell type and time point are not known. Each CDR3 is given with its conserved first and last residue. The order of the fields is clone size, V gene, D gene, J gene, CDR3 DNA, CDR3 protein. D genes are given only for firm matches. Rows give clone size only sometimes, using once, few, many, or a class for an expanded clone.

abundance: NA; v_gene: TRBV23-1; d_gene: NA; j_gene: TRBJ2-4; CDR3nt: TGCGCCAGCAGTCAGGACCGTACCTGGGAAGCCAAAAACATTCAGTACTTC; CDR3aa: CASSQDRTWEAKNIQYF
abundance: NA; v_gene: TRBV12-3/TRBV12-4; d_gene: NA; j_gene: TRBJ2-5; CDR3nt: TGTGCCAGCAGTCCGGGCCTTCGGGGTCGATACTTC; CDR3aa: CASSPGLRGRYF
abundance: few; v_gene: TRBV6-1; d_gene: NA; j_gene: TRBJ1-2; CDR3nt: TGTGCCAGCAGTGAACCGAGATGGAAAGGGGGCTATGGCTACACCTTC; CDR3aa: CASSEPRWKGGYGYTF
abundance: NA; v_gene: TRBV2; d_gene: NA; j_gene: TRBJ2-7; CDR3nt: TGTGCCAGCAGTGCTATGGGGGCGCCCTACGAGCAGTACTTC; CDR3aa: CASSAMGAPYEQYF
abundance: few; v_gene: TRBV5-1; d_gene: NA; j_gene: TRBJ1-1; CDR3nt: TGCGCCAGCAGCTTAAGCGCCTTAGGCACTGAAGCTTTCTTT; CDR3aa: CASSLSALGTEAFF
abundance: NA; v_gene: TRBV5-1; d_gene: NA; j_gene: TRBJ1-5; CDR3nt: TGCGCCAGCCGGCCTAACGCGGGAGGAAATCAGCCCCAGCATTTT; CDR3aa: CASRPNAGGNQPQHF
abundance: NA; v_gene: TRBV6-1; d_gene: NA; j_gene: TRBJ2-5; CDR3nt: TGTGCCAGCAGTGAACAACTGGAGACCCAGTACTTC; CDR3aa: CASSEQLETQYF
abundance: NA; v_gene: TRBV19; d_gene: TRBD1; j_gene: TRBJ1-1; CDR3nt: TGTGCCAGTAGCCCTAAGGGACAGGGGTTTCCGATGTGGACTTTCTTT; CDR3aa: CASSPKGQGFPMWTFF
abundance: NA; v_gene: TRBV4-3; d_gene: NA; j_gene: TRBJ2-3; CDR3nt: TGCGCCAGCAGCCAAGAACATTTAGACAGTGGGGAAGGAGATACGCAGTATTTT; CDR3aa: CASSQEHLDSGEGDTQYF
abundance: few; v_gene: TRBV6-5; d_gene: TRBD1; j_gene: TRBJ2-2; CDR3nt: TGTGCCAGCAGTTACTCATCAGGGGGAAGGAACACCGGGGAGCTGTTTTTT; CDR3aa: CASSYSSGGRNTGELFF